Below are 32 T cell receptor beta chains sequenced from a single sample in a study of post-analysis software for immune sequencing data. Points from the study as a whole: Five or six TRBV segments, including TRBV5-6, TRBV5-1 and TRBV20-1, were more frequent in patients than controls.

Their antigens are not known. The library was made from cDNA and included unique molecular identifiers. One entry per CDR3 protein results from TCRdb running MiXCR on the PCR reads. Of about 770,000 distinct CDR3 sequences listed, 40% to 55% are singletons. Sequenced sample: blood. The receptors shown here come from a girl aged 10-17 years with multiple sclerosis.

This rearrangement joins TRBV20-1 to TRBJ2-1, with TRBD1 as a possible D gene (6 bases). CDR1 is DFQATT and CDR2 is SNEGSKA in the germline V gene (reference sequence). The CDR3 is made up of 16 amino acids. The ends were cut back, 5 bases at V and 4 bases at J, with 21 bases in the middle. CDR3: CSARGGPRKEYNEQFF. The CDR3 nucleotides are TGCAGTGCTCGAGGGGGACCAAGAAAAGAATACAATGAGCAGTTCTTC.

This clonotype has a handful of counts. CDR3 residues: CASSFSGLNQPQHF. CDR3 DNA: TGTGCCAGCAGTTTCTCGGGGCTCAATCAGCCCCAGCATTTT. The V call is TRBV27, the J call TRBJ1-5, with D perhaps matching TRBD1 (5 bases). V lost 3 bases and J lost 3, with 9 bases in between. The germline V gene encodes CDR1 MNHEY and CDR2 SMNVEV (reference sequence). The CDR3 length is 14 residues.

J is TRBJ2-3 and V is TRBV11-2; TRBD1 agrees at 7 bases. CDR3 length: 14 amino acids. The V gene end was trimmed by 1 base and the J gene end by 14 bases; junction bases not matched to a gene: 12. In germline, CDR1 is SGHAT, CDR2 FQNNGV. Here the CDR3 reads CASSLGPPTGVWYF. CDR3 bases: TGTGCCAGCAGCTTAGGTCCTCCAACAGGGGTATGGTATTTT.

The rearrangement links TRBV20-1 to TRBJ1-6, with D maybe TRBD1 (5 bases). The CDR3 consists of 15 residues. In germline, CDR1 is DFQATT, CDR2 SNEGSKA (reference sequence). Trimming removed 3 bases at V and 3 bases at J, with 12 bases between. CDR3 sequence reads: CSASSQGLYNSPLHF. Here the CDR3 DNA reads TGCAGTGCTAGTTCGCAGGGCCTCTATAATTCACCCCTCCACTTT.

This sequence joins TRBV12-3 or TRBV12-4 and TRBJ1-1; 8 bases are shared with TRBD1. This CDR3 has 16 amino acids. Germline trimming cut 6 bases from V and 4 bases from J; bases unmatched to any gene: 13. The CDR3 sequence is CASSGQGEVSRTEAFF. The CDR3 DNA sequence: TGTGCCAGCAGCGGACAGGGAGAGGTGTCCCGCACTGAAGCTTTCTTT.

For the CDR3, the DNA is TGTGCCAGCACCGTTAGGGTCCTGACTAGCGCACCATACAATGAGCAGTTCTTC. Amino acids: CASTVRVLTSAPYNEQFF. The V and J genes are TRBV6-1 and TRBJ2-1; 8 bases agree with TRBD2. The CDR3 contains 18 residues. Losses at the gene ends were 7 bases for V and 4 bases for J; bases not matched to a gene: 18. Looked up from germline, CDR1 is MNHNS and CDR2 is SASEGT.

The CDR3 DNA is TGCGCCAGCAGCTTGGAGGGGGGGACTAGCGGGGAGAGCTCCTACGAGCAGTACTTC. As protein: CASSLEGGTSGESSYEQYF. The J gene is TRBJ2-7, the V gene TRBV5-1; the match to TRBD2 covers 13 bases. This CDR3 is built from 19 residues. V lost 0 bases to trimming and J lost 0 bases; unmatched junction nucleotides: 9. CDR1 and CDR2 (germline): SGHRS, YFSETQ.

The chain uses TRBV7-2 and TRBJ2-5; TRBD1 agrees at 8 bases. V shed 11 bases, J shed 4 bases, and the junction held 6 bases outside the gene matches. From germline, CDR1 is SGHTA and CDR2 FQGNSA. This CDR3 has 12 residues. CDR3 residues: CAPEGTGETQYF. The CDR3 nucleotides are TGTGCCCCCGAAGGGACAGGAGAGACCCAGTACTTC.

There are a few counts of this clonotype. Here the CDR3 reads CASSEAIMFRLADTDTQYF. The CDR3 DNA sequence: TGTGCCAGCAGTGAAGCTATAATGTTCCGACTAGCGGACACAGATACGCAGTATTTT. The V and J genes are TRBV6-1 and TRBJ2-3, with 9 nucleotides matching TRBD2. V gave up 0 bases and J gave up 2 bases; unmatched junction bases: 12. Germline CDR1 MNHNS, CDR2 SASEGT. The CDR3 has 19 amino acids.

This clonotype is a singleton in its sample. V gene TRBV5-1 combines with J gene TRBJ2-5, with 9 bases fitting TRBD2. The CDR3 length is 16 residues. J was trimmed by 1 base and V by 3 bases; bases with no gene match: 7. CDR1 and CDR2 (germline): SGHRS, YFSETQ. CDR3 in DNA: TGCGCCAGCAGCTCTAACAGCGGGAGGACCCAAGAGACCCAGTACTTC. It encodes CASSSNSGRTQETQYF.

This clonotype has only a few counts. The rearrangement links TRBV9 to TRBJ2-1; a possible D gene is TRBD2 (6 bases). The CDR3 has 15 residues. V lost 0 bases to trimming and J lost 13 bases, with 20 bases between them. In germline, CDR1 is SGDLS, CDR2 YYNGEE. The CDR3: CASSVEESSATIQFF. DNA of the CDR3: TGTGCCAGCAGCGTAGAGGAGTCTAGCGCTACAATACAGTTCTTC.

The V gene is TRBV20-1, the J gene TRBJ2-3; 7 bases fit TRBD2. The ends lost 3 bases at V and 1 base at J; junction bases unmatched: 10. The CDR3 is 16 amino acids. Germline CDR1 reads DFQATT; CDR2 reads SNEGSKA (reference sequence). CDR3 bases: TGCAGTGCTAGGCGGGCAGCGGGATTCGGCACAGATACGCAGTATTTT. It is translated as CSARRAAGFGTDTQYF.

The chain recombines TRBV27 with TRBJ2-2, with 11 bases fitting TRBD1. The CDR3 has 17 residues. Trimming took 5 bases from V and 4 from J; bases not matched to a gene: 9. Germline-derived CDR1 and CDR2 are MNHEY and SMNVEV (reference sequence). CDR3 DNA: TGTGCCAGCAGTGTCGGGGGGACAGGGGGGAGCACCGGGGAGCTGTTTTTT. This sequence encodes CASSVGGTGGSTGELFF.

This clonotype was observed a handful of times. The rearrangement uses TRBV6-5 and TRBJ2-7, with 9 bases identical to TRBD2. The V gene end was trimmed by 5 bases and the J gene end by 3 bases; junction bases not matched to a gene: 5. CDR1 is MNHEY and CDR2 is SVGAGI in the germline V gene. The CDR3 is made up of 14 amino acids. The CDR3 here is CASSPSAGGYEQYF. CDR3 in DNA: TGTGCCAGCAGTCCATCAGCGGGAGGCTACGAGCAGTACTTC.

This sequence joins TRBV28 and TRBJ2-4; no firm D call. Trimming took 4 bases from V and 13 from J, leaving 20 bases between them. There are 14 residues in the CDR3. Per germline, CDR1 MDHEN and CDR2 SYDVKM. The CDR3 here is CASSSHNWLSEQYF. As DNA, the CDR3 is TGTGCCAGCAGTTCTCACAACTGGCTTTCGGAGCAGTACTTC.

This clonotype was picked up a small number of times. The CDR3 nucleotides are TGCAGTGCTAACTCCGACAGGCTGAGCTACACCTTC. Translation: CSANSDRLSYTF. This chain links TRBV20-1 with TRBJ1-2; tentative D call: TRBD1 (6 bases). Germline-derived CDR1 and CDR2 are DFQATT and SNEGSKA (reference sequence). Trimming removed 4 bases at V and 9 bases at J, with 15 bases between. CDR3 size: 12 residues.

This clonotype was picked up one time. The V gene is TRBV20-1, the J gene TRBJ1-4; D call uncertain. Germline CDR1 DFQATT, CDR2 SNEGSKA (reference sequence). The CDR3 has 13 residues. The germline V and J ends were trimmed by 3 bases and 8 bases, with 13 bases remaining between them. This CDR3 reads CSARGIGEEKLFF. The CDR3 coding sequence is TGCAGTGCTAGGGGCATCGGCGAGGAAAAACTGTTTTTT.

Here the CDR3 reads CASSRTGSYGEAFF. In DNA, the CDR3 is TGCGCCAGCAGCAGGACAGGGAGTTACGGTGAAGCTTTCTTT. This chain uses TRBV5-1 with TRBJ1-1; 8 positions match TRBD1. With V trimmed by 4 bases and J by 7 bases, 9 bases remained unmatched. CDR3 length equals 14 residues. Per the germline V gene, CDR1 is SGHRS and CDR2 is YFSETQ.

The chain carries TRBV4-1 and TRBJ2-1; D may correspond to TRBD1 or TRBD2 (5 bases each). Germline V gene lookup returns CDR1 MGHRA and CDR2 YSYEKL. CDR3 length: 15 residues. The germline V and J ends were trimmed by 0 bases and 14 bases, with 20 bases remaining between them. CDR3 nucleotides: TGCGCCAGCAGCCAAGATCTCCAGGCCGGGACCCGGGAGTTCTTC. This encodes CASSQDLQAGTREFF.

The chain employs TRBV12-3 or TRBV12-4 and TRBJ2-7, with D possibly TRBD1 on 5 matching bases. V was cut by 5 bases and J by 6 bases, with 11 bases left in between. The CDR3 totals 12 residues. CDR3 residues: CASSNQGREQYF. The CDR3, as DNA: TGTGCCAGCAGTAACCAGGGTCGCGAGCAGTACTTC.

This chain connects TRBV28 to TRBJ1-1, with 7 bases fitting TRBD1. The CDR3 is 17 residues long. The germline CDR1 and CDR2 sequences are MDHEN and SYDVKM. V lost 8 bases and J lost 1; bases outside the gene matches: 16. The CDR3 DNA follows: TGTGCCAGCGATCCCTCCATATACAGGGGTAGGAACACTGAAGCTTTCTTT. Translation: CASDPSIYRGRNTEAFF.

In its sample, this clonotype was seen a few times. The chain couples TRBV5-1 to TRBJ2-7; D is undetermined. The germline V gene encodes CDR1 SGHRS and CDR2 YFSETQ. The CDR3 has 13 amino acids. The ends were cut back, 4 bases at V and 2 bases at J, with 10 bases in the middle. CDR3 DNA: TGCGCCAGCAGCCCGGAAAACCCCTACGAGCAGTACTTC. Its protein product is CASSPENPYEQYF.

Remarks on this clonotype: This may be a read error, as it is one base from a much larger clone. This chain uses TRBV15 with TRBJ2-1; no clear D. The CDR3 loop spans 13 amino acids. Trimming took 5 bases from V and 0 from J, leaving 5 bases between them. The germline V gene encodes CDR1 LNHNV and CDR2 YYDKDF (reference sequence). DNA for the CDR3: TGTGCCACCAGCCCGAGCTCCTACAATGAGCAGTTCTTC. Protein product: CATSPSSYNEQFF.

The chain has TRBV14 and TRBJ2-7; D perhaps matches TRBD1 (6 bases). The CDR3 covers 12 residues. Trimming cost V 4 bases and J 11 bases, with 15 bases left between them. Germline V gene data show CDR1 as SGHDN and CDR2 as FVKESK. The CDR3, as DNA: TGTGCCAGCAGCCTAGGGACACTTGGGGAGTACTTC. As protein: CASSLGTLGEYF.

This clonotype is a singleton in its sample. This chain uses TRBV3-1 with TRBJ2-7; 7 nucleotides match TRBD1. The germline CDR1 and CDR2 sequences are LGHDT and YNNKEL (reference sequence). After removal of 4 bases from V and 3 bases from J, the junction contained 18 bases not matched to a gene. The CDR3 is made up of 18 amino acids. The CDR3 loop reads CASSLGQFPLRDNYEQYF. The CDR3 nucleotides read TGTGCCAGCAGCCTGGGACAGTTCCCTCTCCGTGACAACTACGAGCAGTACTTC.

The J gene is TRBJ1-2, the V gene TRBV12-3 or TRBV12-4; 9 bases align to TRBD1. CDR3 length: 14 residues. V was clipped by 2 bases and J by 5 bases; unmatched bases: 3. The CDR3 DNA reads TGTGCCAGCAGTTTAATCGGGACAGGGTATGGCTACACCTTC. Protein: CASSLIGTGYGYTF.

The rearrangement uses TRBV18 and TRBJ2-5, with D unclear. V shed 1 base and J shed 2 bases, with 8 bases lying between them. The CDR3 spans 14 residues. The germline V gene has CDR1 KGHSH and CDR2 LQKENI. The DNA for the CDR3 is TGTGCCAGCTCACCACAACGCTGGCAAGAGACCCAGTACTTC. This sequence encodes CASSPQRWQETQYF.

The chain has TRBV7-2 and TRBJ2-3; 7 bases are a match to TRBD2. The germline gives CDR1 SGHTA, CDR2 FQGNSA. V was pared by 4 bases and J by 0 bases, with 7 bases of the junction left unmatched. The CDR3 spans 16 residues. DNA for the CDR3: TGTGCCAGCAGCTCCACCTTAGCGGGTAGCACAGATACGCAGTATTTT. This sequence encodes CASSSTLAGSTDTQYF.

The rearrangement joins TRBV28 to TRBJ2-7; no firm D call. With 2 bases removed from V and 6 bases from J, the gap between germline ends came to 11 bases. CDR3 length: 13 residues. CDR1 and CDR2 (germline): MDHEN, SYDVKM. The CDR3, as DNA: TGTGCCAGCAGTTTAGCCGGGTATGGCGAGCAGTACTTC. Its protein is CASSLAGYGEQYF.

The chain carries TRBV6-2 or TRBV6-3 and TRBJ1-1; 8 nucleotides match TRBD1. Germline V gene data show CDR1 as MNHEY and CDR2 as SVGEGT. V was pared by 5 bases and J by 0 bases, with 11 bases of the junction left unmatched. The CDR3 is 17 amino acids. The CDR3 DNA reads TGTGCCAGCAGTCCTTCTTGGACAGGGTTTATGAACACTGAAGCTTTCTTT. It specifies CASSPSWTGFMNTEAFF.

The V and J genes are TRBV14 and TRBJ2-5; D may be TRBD1 (6 bases). Germline V gives CDR1 SGHDN, CDR2 FVKESK. With 2 bases removed from V and 3 bases from J, the gap between germline ends came to 13 bases. The CDR3 sequence is 15 residues long. This chain's CDR3 is CASSQFNRDEETQYF. The CDR3 coding sequence is TGTGCCAGCAGCCAATTTAACAGGGACGAAGAGACCCAGTACTTC. Supplemented by reference TRBV14 and TRBJ2-5, the full variable domain reads EAGVTQFPSHSVIEKGQTVTLRCDPISGHDNLYWYRRVMGKEIKFLLHFVKESKQDESGMPNNRFLAERTGGTYSTLKVQPAELEDSGVYFCASSQFNRDEETQYFGPGTRLLVL.

V gene TRBV5-1 combines with J gene TRBJ1-2; a weak D match, TRBD1 (5 bases). Trimming shortened V by 0 bases and J by 8 bases, and 17 bases separated the two germline ends. CDR3 length: 15 amino acids. Germline V gene data show CDR1 as SGHRS and CDR2 as YFSETQ. CDR3 loop: CASSLVSGTSEGYTF. The CDR3 region has the DNA TGCGCCAGCAGCTTGGTGTCAGGGACCTCGGAAGGCTACACCTTC.